The entry below gives a single TCR beta chain sequence along with its context. The source of the sample is a study of a mutant IDH1 vaccine in newly diagnosed glioma. Some clones are missing from TCRdb's copy, which holds only in-frame ones; the method was immunoSEQ multiplex PCR. The sample has 99,000 or so clones; about 90% are singletons. V was pared by 0 bases and J by 0 bases, with 12 bases between. CDR1 and CDR2 from the germline V gene are SGHDN and FVKESK. The CDR3 is made up of 17 amino acids. Specified time point: baseline, week 1 (first vaccination visit). Documented treatment: pre-vaccination baseline after standard-of-care therapy.

The TCR comes from a woman aged 50 to 60 with glioma. Sequenced here: PBMCs, sampled from a glioma patient treated with radiotherapy, temozolomide or both. The rearrangement links TRBV14 to TRBJ1-3; unclear D gene. This CDR3 reads CASSQERYPSSGNTIYF. The CDR3 nucleotides read TGTGCCAGCAGCCAAGAGCGATATCCGAGCTCTGGAAACACCATATATTTT.